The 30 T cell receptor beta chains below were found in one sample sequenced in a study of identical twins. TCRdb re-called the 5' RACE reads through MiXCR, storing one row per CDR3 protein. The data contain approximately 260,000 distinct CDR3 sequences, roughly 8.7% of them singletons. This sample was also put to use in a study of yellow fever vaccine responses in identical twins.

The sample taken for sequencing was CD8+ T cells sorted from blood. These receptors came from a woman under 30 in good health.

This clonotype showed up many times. The CDR3 here is CAINTAGEYNEQFF. CDR3 in DNA: TGTGCCATCAACACAGCGGGAGAATACAATGAGCAGTTCTTC. This chain links TRBV10-3 with TRBJ2-1; TRBD2 agrees at 8 bases. In germline, CDR1 is ENHRY, CDR2 SYGVKD. The junction had 6 bases not matched to a gene; V was cut back by 7 bases and J by 4 bases. This CDR3 comprises 14 residues.

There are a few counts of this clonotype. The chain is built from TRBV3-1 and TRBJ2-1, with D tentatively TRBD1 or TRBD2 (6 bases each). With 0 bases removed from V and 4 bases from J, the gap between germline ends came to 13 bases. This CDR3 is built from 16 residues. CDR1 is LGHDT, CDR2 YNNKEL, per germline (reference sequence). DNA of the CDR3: TGTGCCAGCAGCCAAGATCTGGGGGGCCCGTACAATGAGCAGTTCTTC. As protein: CASSQDLGGPYNEQFF.

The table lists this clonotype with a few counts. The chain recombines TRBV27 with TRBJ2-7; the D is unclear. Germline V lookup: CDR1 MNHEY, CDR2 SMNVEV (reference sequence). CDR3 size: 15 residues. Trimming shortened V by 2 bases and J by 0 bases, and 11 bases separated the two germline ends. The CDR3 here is CASSLIPGSSYEQYF. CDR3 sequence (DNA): TGTGCCAGCAGTTTAATCCCAGGTAGCTCCTACGAGCAGTACTTC.

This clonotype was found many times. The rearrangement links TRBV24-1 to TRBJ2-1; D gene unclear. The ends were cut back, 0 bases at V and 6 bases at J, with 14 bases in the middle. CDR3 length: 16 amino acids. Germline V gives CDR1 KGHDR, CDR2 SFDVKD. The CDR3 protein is CATSDLLGGSSNEQFF. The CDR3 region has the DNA TGTGCCACCAGTGATTTGTTAGGCGGTTCGTCCAATGAGCAGTTCTTC.

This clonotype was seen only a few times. CDR3 protein: CASSEGVAGEGTQYF. The CDR3 coding sequence is TGTGCCAGCAGCGAAGGTGTAGCGGGAGAGGGGACCCAGTACTTC. The chain uses TRBV7-2 and TRBJ2-5; 9 bases fit TRBD2. This CDR3 has 15 amino acids. CDR1 and CDR2 (germline): SGHTA, FQGNSA. V shed 5 bases, J shed 7 bases, and the junction held 11 bases outside the gene matches.

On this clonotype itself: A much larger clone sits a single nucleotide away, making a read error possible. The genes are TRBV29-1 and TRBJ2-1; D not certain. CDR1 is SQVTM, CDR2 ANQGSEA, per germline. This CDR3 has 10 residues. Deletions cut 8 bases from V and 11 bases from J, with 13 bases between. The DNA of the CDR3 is TGCAGCACCGTGGCAAATAAGCAGTTCTTC. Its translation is CSTVANKQFF.

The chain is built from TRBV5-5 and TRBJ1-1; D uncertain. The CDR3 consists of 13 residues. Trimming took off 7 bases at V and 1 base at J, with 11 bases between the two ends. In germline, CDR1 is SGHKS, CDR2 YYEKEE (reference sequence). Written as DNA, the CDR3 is TGTGCCAGCGATCTGATCCCGAACACTGAAGCTTTCTTT. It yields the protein CASDLIPNTEAFF.

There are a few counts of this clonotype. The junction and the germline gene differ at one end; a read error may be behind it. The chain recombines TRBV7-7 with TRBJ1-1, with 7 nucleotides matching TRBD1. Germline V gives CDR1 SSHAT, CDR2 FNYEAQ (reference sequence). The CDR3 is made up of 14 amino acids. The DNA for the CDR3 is TGTGCTAGCAGCTTAGGAGACAGGGTGACCGAAGCTTTCTTT. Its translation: CASSLGDRVTEAFF.

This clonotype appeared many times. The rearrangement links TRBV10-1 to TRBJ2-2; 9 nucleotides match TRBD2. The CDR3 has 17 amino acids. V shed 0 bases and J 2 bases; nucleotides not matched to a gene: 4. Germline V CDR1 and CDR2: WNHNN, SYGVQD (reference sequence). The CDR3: CASSESRLAGNTGELFF. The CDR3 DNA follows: TGCGCCAGCAGTGAGTCCCGCCTAGCGGGAAACACCGGGGAGCTGTTTTTT.

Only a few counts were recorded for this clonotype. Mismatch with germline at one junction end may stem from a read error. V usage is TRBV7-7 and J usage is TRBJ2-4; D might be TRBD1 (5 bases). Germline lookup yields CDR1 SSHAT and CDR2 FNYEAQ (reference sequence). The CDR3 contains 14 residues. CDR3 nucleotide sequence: TGTGCTAGCAGTTCCCTACAGGTGTTGGACATTCAGTACTTC. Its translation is CASSSLQVLDIQYF.

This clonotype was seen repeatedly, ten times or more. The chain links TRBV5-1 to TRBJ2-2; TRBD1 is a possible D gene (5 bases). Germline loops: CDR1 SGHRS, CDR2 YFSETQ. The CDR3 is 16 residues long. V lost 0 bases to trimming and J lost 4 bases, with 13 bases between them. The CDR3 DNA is TGCGCCAGCAGCTTGGCCGTGATACAGGCCACCGGGGAGCTGTTTTTT. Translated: CASSLAVIQATGELFF.

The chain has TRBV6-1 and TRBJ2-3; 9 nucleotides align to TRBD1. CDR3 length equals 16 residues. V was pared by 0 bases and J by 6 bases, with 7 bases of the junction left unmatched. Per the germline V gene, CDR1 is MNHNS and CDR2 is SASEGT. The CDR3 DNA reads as TGTGCCAGCAGTGAAGCCCCCGGGACAGGGTACGATACGCAGTATTTT. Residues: CASSEAPGTGYDTQYF.

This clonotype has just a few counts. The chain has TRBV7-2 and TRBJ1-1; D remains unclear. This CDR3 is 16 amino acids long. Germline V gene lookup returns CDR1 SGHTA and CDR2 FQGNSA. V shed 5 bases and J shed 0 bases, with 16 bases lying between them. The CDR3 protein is CASSPWSAAMNTEAFF. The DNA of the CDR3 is TGTGCCAGCAGCCCATGGTCTGCCGCCATGAACACTGAAGCTTTCTTT.

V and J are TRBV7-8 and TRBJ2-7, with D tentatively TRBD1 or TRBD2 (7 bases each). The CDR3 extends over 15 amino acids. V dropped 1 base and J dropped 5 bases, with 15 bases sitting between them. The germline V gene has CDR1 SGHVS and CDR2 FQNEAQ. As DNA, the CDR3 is TGTGCCAGCAGCTTAGTGGGAGGGGGCTTTGACGAGCAGTACTTC. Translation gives CASSLVGGGFDEQYF.

CDR3 amino acids: CATGQGGQETQYF. As DNA, the CDR3 is TGTGCCACCGGACAGGGGGGGCAAGAGACCCAGTACTTC. The chain is built from TRBV15 and TRBJ2-5, with 10 bases aligning to TRBD1. Germline lookup yields CDR1 LNHNV and CDR2 YYDKDF (reference sequence). The CDR3 has 13 residues. J lost 2 bases, V lost 8 bases, and 2 bases had no gene match.

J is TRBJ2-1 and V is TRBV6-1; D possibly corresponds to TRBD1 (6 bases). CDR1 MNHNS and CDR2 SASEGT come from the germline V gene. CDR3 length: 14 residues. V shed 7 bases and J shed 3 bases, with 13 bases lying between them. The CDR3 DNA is TGTGCCAGCAACCCGACAGGCGTCTACAATGAGCAGTTCTTC. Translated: CASNPTGVYNEQFF.

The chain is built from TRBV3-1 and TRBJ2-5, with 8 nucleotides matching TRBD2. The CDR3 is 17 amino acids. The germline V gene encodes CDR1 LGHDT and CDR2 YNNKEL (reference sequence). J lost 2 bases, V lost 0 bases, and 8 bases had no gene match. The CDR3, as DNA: TGTGCCAGCAGCCAAGATTTCGAGAGCGGGAGTCAAGAGACCCAGTACTTC. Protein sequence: CASSQDFESGSQETQYF.

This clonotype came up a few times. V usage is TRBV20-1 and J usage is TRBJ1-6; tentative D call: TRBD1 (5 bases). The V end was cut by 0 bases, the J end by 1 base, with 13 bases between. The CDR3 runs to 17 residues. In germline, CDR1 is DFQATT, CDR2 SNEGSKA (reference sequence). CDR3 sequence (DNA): TGCAGTGCTAGAGATGCTTCGGGGGTGTCCTATAATTCACCCCTCCACTTT. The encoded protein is CSARDASGVSYNSPLHF.

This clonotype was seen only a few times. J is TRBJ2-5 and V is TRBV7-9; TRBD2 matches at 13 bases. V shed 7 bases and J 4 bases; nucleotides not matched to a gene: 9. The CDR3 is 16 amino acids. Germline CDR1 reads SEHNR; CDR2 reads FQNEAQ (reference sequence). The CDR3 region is CASTLLAGGPGETQYF. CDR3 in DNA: TGTGCCAGCACTCTACTAGCGGGGGGGCCGGGAGAGACCCAGTACTTC.

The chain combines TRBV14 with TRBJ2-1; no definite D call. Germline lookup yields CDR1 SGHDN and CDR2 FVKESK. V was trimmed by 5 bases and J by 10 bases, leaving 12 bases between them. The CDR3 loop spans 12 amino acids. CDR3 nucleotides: TGTGCCAGCAGCGTTGGGGTTTGGGAGCAGTTCTTC. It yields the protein CASSVGVWEQFF.

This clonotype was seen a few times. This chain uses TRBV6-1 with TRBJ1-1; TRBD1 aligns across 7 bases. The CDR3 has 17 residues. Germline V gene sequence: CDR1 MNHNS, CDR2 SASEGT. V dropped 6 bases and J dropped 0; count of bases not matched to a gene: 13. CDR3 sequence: CASRKGQPLALNTEAFF. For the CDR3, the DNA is TGTGCCAGCAGGAAGGGACAGCCACTAGCTTTGAACACTGAAGCTTTCTTT.

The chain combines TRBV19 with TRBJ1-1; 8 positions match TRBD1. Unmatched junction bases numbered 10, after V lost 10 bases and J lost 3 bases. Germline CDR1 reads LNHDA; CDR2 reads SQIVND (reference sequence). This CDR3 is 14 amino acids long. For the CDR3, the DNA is TGTGCCACGTCACAGGGGGAAGGTGACACTGAAGCTTTCTTT. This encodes CATSQGEGDTEAFF.

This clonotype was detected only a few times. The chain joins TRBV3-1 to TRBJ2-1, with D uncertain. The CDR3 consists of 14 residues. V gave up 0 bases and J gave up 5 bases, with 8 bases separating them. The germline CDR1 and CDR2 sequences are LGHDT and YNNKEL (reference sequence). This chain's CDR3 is CASSQENTDNEQFF. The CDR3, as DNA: TGTGCCAGCAGCCAAGAGAACACGGACAATGAGCAGTTCTTC.

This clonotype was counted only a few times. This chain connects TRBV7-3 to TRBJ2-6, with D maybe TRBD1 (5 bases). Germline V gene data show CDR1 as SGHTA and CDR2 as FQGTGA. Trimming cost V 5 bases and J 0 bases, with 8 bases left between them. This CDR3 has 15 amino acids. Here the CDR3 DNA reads TGTGCCAGCAGCATAGACAGCTCTGGGGCCAACGTCCTGACTTTC. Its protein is CASSIDSSGANVLTF.

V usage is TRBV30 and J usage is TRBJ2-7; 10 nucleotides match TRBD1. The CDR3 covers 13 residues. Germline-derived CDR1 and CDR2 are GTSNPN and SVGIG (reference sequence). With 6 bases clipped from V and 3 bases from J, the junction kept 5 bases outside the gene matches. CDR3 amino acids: CACFRDRGYEQYF. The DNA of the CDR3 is TGTGCCTGTTTTCGGGACAGGGGCTACGAGCAGTACTTC. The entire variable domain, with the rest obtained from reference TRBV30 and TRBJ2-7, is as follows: SQTIHQWPATLVQPVGSPLSLECTVEGTSNPNLYWYRQAAGRGLQLLFYSVGIGQISSEVPQNLSASRPQDRQFILSSKKLLLSDSGFYLCACFRDRGYEQYFGPGTRLTVT.

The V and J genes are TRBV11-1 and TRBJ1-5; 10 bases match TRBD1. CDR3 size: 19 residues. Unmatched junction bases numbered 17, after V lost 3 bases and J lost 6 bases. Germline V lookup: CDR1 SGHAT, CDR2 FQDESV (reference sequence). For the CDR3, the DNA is TGTGCCAGCAGCTTTTCACGACAGGGGGCGATCCCCGGGGCTCAGCCCCAGCATTTT. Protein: CASSFSRQGAIPGAQPQHF.

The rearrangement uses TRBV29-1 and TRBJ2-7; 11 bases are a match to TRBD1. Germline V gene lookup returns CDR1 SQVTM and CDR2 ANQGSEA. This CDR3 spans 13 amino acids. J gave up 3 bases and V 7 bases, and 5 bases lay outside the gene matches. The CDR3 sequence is CSAEGTGGYEQYF. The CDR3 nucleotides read TGCAGCGCAGAGGGGACAGGGGGCTACGAGCAGTACTTC.

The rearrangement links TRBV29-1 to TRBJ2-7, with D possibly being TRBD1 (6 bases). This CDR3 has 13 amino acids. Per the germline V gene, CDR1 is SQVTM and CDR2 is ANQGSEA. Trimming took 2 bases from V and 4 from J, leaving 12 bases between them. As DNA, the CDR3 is TGCAGCGTTGAAAACCCGGGACATTACGAGCAGTACTTC. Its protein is CSVENPGHYEQYF.

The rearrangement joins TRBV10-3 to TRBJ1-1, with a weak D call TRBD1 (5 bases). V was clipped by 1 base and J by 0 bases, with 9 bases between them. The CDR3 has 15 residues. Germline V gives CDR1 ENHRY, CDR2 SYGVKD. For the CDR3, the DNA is TGTGCCATCAGTGAGTTCGAGGGACTGAACACTGAAGCTTTCTTT. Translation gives CAISEFEGLNTEAFF.

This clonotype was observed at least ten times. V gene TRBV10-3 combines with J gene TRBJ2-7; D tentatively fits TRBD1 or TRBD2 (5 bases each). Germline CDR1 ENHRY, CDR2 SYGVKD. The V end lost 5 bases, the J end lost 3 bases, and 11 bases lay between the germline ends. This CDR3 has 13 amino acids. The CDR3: CAISPGTNYEQYF. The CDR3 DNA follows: TGTGCCATCAGTCCCGGGACCAACTACGAGCAGTACTTC.